Described below is a single T cell receptor (beta chain) sequence and its context. This sample is part of a study of T cell changes during pregnancy in multiple sclerosis. The repertoire was sequenced with immunoSEQ multiplex PCR; TCRdb's copy has only in-frame clones and lacks some. This sample has about 58,000 clones, with about 90% found just once. The TCR sequence derives from a female donor in good health, enrolled as a control in a pregnancy study. The sample in question was CD4+ T cells from peripheral blood mononuclear cells, obtained after pregnancy.

CDR3 in amino acids: CASSSGPTGGGYTF. The CDR3 region has the DNA TGTGCCAGCAGCTCCGGCCCGACAGGGGGTGGCTACACCTTC. This rearrangement joins TRBV28 to TRBJ1-2; TRBD1 aligns across 9 bases. From germline, CDR1 is MDHEN and CDR2 SYDVKM. The CDR3 totals 14 residues. The V gene end was trimmed by 6 bases and the J gene end by 7 bases; junction bases not matched to a gene: 9.